Each of the 6 T cell receptor beta chains below was sequenced from the same sample in a study of T cells after yellow fever vaccination. TCRdb independently ran MiXCR on the 5' RACE reads; one entry per CDR3 protein. The sample records 4,500 to 6,500 distinct CDR3 sequences, 5.5% to 7% being singletons. This specimen was PBMCs, either bulk or a sorted T-cell subset (CD4+, CD8+, memory, or dextramer-sorted; not recorded which), taken around 14 days after the first yellow fever vaccination. The receptors come from a man between 18 and 35 years old who received the YFV17D yellow fever vaccine.

This clonotype was counted at least ten times. This chain connects TRBV18 to TRBJ1-2; possible D gene TRBD1, 5 bases. The CDR3 is made up of 14 amino acids. V lost 3 bases and J lost 8, with 16 bases in between. Germline assignment: CDR1 KGHSH and CDR2 LQKENI. CDR3 protein: CASSPNGGAGGYTF. The DNA of the CDR3 is TGTGCCAGCTCACCCAACGGTGGGGCTGGCGGCTACACCTTC.

This clonotype was observed at least ten times. The V gene is TRBV27, the J gene TRBJ2-3; TRBD2 matches 11 bases. The CDR3 spans 16 residues. Germline trimming cut 6 bases from V and 4 bases from J; bases unmatched to any gene: 9. Germline CDR1 and CDR2: MNHEY and SMNVEV (reference sequence). CDR3 sequence reads: CASSRSSGGVSDTQYF. The DNA for the CDR3 is TGTGCCAGCAGCCGGAGTAGCGGGGGGGTTTCAGATACGCAGTATTTT.

This clonotype was detected many times. The genes are TRBV7-8 and TRBJ2-7; TRBD1 agrees at 7 bases. CDR3 length equals 19 residues. The junction had 16 bases not matched to a gene; V was cut back by 2 bases and J by 0 bases. Germline V gene sequence: CDR1 SGHVS, CDR2 FQNEAQ. Here the CDR3 DNA reads TGTGCCAGCAGCTTAACCGGGACAGCTTCCCGGTCGAGCTCCTACGAGCAGTACTTC. Translated: CASSLTGTASRSSSYEQYF.

This clonotype was seen at least ten times. The rearrangement links TRBV6-4 to TRBJ2-3; 8 bases match TRBD2. The germline CDR1 and CDR2 sequences are MRHNA and SNTAGT. The junction had 17 bases not matched to a gene; V was cut back by 10 bases and J by 2 bases. The CDR3 totals 17 residues. Here the CDR3 reads CAMGGGGTPGLTDTQYF. As DNA, the CDR3 is TGTGCCATGGGGGGCGGGGGGACCCCCGGGCTCACAGATACGCAGTATTTT.

In its sample, this clonotype was seen many times. The chain links TRBV11-2 to TRBJ2-1, with TRBD2 matching over 7 bases. CDR3 length equals 15 residues. Germline values: CDR1 SGHAT, CDR2 FQNNGV. V was pared by 5 bases and J by 2 bases, with 6 bases of the junction left unmatched. CDR3 DNA: TGTGCCAGCAGCAGCGGGGCCCGGACCTACAATGAGCAGTTCTTC. Its protein is CASSSGARTYNEQFF.

This clonotype was observed at least ten times. This chain links TRBV5-5 with TRBJ2-1; D may be TRBD2 (6 bases). The CDR3 is made up of 15 amino acids. V was pared by 5 bases and J by 4 bases, with 16 bases between. The germline V gene encodes CDR1 SGHKS and CDR2 YYEKEE (reference sequence). Written as DNA, the CDR3 is TGTGCCAGCAGTCGCGGGGAGCGGCTTTACAATGAGCAGTTCTTC. Protein sequence: CASSRGERLYNEQFF.